A selection of T cell receptor beta chains follows, all from one sample in a study of B cell selection in AIRE deficiency. Clones were sequenced by immunoSEQ multiplex PCR, and TCRdb holds only the in-frame ones, with some missing. The sample contains roughly 25,000 clones, about 95% of which appear only once. Input material: CD4+CD127+ conventional T cells sorted from PBMCs. These receptors all come from a human donor in good health. CDR3s include the opening cysteine and the closing phenylalanine or tryptophan. A D gene is named only where the DNA matches it firmly.

J | D | V | CDR3 | DNA
TRBJ1-1 | NA | TRBV29-1 | CSVEVRARRGTEAFF | TGCAGCGTTGAGGTAAGGGCCCGACGGGGCACTGAAGCTTTCTTT
TRBJ2-7 | NA | TRBV6-1 | CASSEVAGAYEQYF | TGTGCCAGCAGTGAAGTGGCAGGGGCTTACGAGCAGTACTTC
TRBJ1-2 | NA | TRBV5-1 | CASSSQSLGGYTF | TGCGCCAGCAGCAGCCAGAGCTTAGGTGGCTACACCTTC
TRBJ1-1 | NA | TRBV7-2 | CASSPWENTEAFF | TGTGCCAGCAGCCCATGGGAGAACACTGAAGCTTTCTTT
TRBJ2-3 | NA | TRBV27 | CASTDSGVPDTQYF | TGTGCCAGCACTGACTCGGGGGTCCCAGATACGCAGTATTTT
TRBJ2-1 | NA | TRBV30 | CAWSRGGTYNEQFF | TGTGCCTGGAGTCGCGGCGGGACCTACAATGAGCAGTTCTTC
TRBJ2-2 | TRBD1 | TRBV9 | CASSVGQGIGELFF | TGTGCCAGCAGCGTAGGACAGGGGATCGGGGAGCTGTTTTTT
TRBJ2-7 | TRBD1 | TRBV2 | CASSLGDRGLYEQYF | TGTGCCAGCAGCCTCGGAGACAGGGGTTTGTACGAGCAGTACTTC
TRBJ1-2 | TRBD1 | TRBV25-1 | CASSDLGGTGEYGYTF | TGTGCCAGCAGTGACCTGGGGGGGACAGGGGAGTATGGCTACACCTTC
TRBJ2-7 | TRBD1 | TRBV25-1 | CASSRRTGLEQYF | TGTGCCAGCAGCCGCCGGACAGGGCTCGAGCAGTACTTC
TRBJ2-3 | TRBD2 | TRBV28 | CASSLAGGDTQYF | TGTGCCAGCAGTTTAGCGGGGGGGGATACGCAGTATTTT
TRBJ2-3 | NA | TRBV5-1 | CASSSERTDTQYF | TGCGCCAGCAGCTCTGAGCGTACAGATACGCAGTATTTT
TRBJ2-1 | TRBD2 | TRBV7-2 | CASSLVASGRDEQFF | TGTGCCAGCAGCTTAGTAGCTAGCGGGAGGGATGAGCAGTTCTTC